A selection of T cell receptor beta chains follows, all from one sample in a study of CD8 T cells in ankylosing spondylitis. A single record per CDR3 protein comes from TCRdb applying MiXCR to the 5' RACE reads. The sample contains about 330,000 distinct CDR3 sequences, 6.5% to 10% of which appear only once. Sample: blood, either unsorted or a sorted T cell fraction (not recorded which). The receptors originated from a male donor with ankylosing spondylitis. Both conserved end residues are part of each CDR3. Fields, in order: clone size, V gene, J gene, D gene, CDR3 DNA, CDR3 protein. D genes are given only for firm matches. The size of a clone is reported for some rows only, either as once, few or many, or as a class for expanded clones.

>few|TRBV5-1|TRBJ2-5|.
TGCGCCAGCAGCTTGGATCGGGGGAGCTTGGAGACCCAGTACTTC
CASSLDRGSLETQYF
>.|TRBV6-2/TRBV6-3|TRBJ2-1|.
TGTGCCAGCAGTTACGGCTTTAGCTCCTACAATGAGCAGTTCTTC
CASSYGFSSYNEQFF
>many|TRBV12-3/TRBV12-4|TRBJ1-5|TRBD1
TGTGCCAGCACCGACAGGGCGGGTAGCAATCAGCCCCAGCATTTT
CASTDRAGSNQPQHF
>.|TRBV2|TRBJ2-1|TRBD2
TGTGCCAGCAGAGCACTAGCGGGAGGATGGGGCAATGAGCAGTTCTTC
CASRALAGGWGNEQFF
>many|TRBV14|TRBJ2-1|.
TGTGCCAGCAGCCAACTGAGCTCCTACAATGAGCAGTTCTTC
CASSQLSSYNEQFF
>many|TRBV6-2/TRBV6-3|TRBJ2-1|.
TGTGCCAGCAGTTACTCGGACCAGCACAATGAGCAGTTCTTC
CASSYSDQHNEQFF
>few|TRBV20-1|TRBJ2-2|TRBD2
TGCAGTGCCCCTGGGGGACTACACACCGGGGAGCTGTTTTTT
CSAPGGLHTGELFF
>once|TRBV5-1|TRBJ2-1|TRBD1
TGCGCCAGCAGACCGGGACAGGGGGCTTACAATGAGCAGTTCTTC
CASRPGQGAYNEQFF
>few|TRBV4-1|TRBJ1-1|.
TGCGCCAGCAGCCCCTTTCGAGGGGACACTGAAGCTTTCTTT
CASSPFRGDTEAFF
>few|TRBV29-1|TRBJ1-5|.
TGCAGCGCCCGCCGGGACGAAGGGCAGCCCCAGCATTTT
CSARRDEGQPQHF
>few|TRBV9|TRBJ2-1|TRBD1
TGTGCCAGCAGCGTAGACCCTTTGGGGACAGGGGAGAATGAGCAGTTCTTC
CASSVDPLGTGENEQFF
>.|TRBV20-1|TRBJ2-7|.
TGCAGTGCTAGAGAAACGGGGAGTGGCTTCTACGAGCAGTACTTC
CSARETGSGFYEQYF
>many|TRBV5-1|TRBJ2-1|.
TGCGCCAGCAGCCCCGACCCCCAAAGCTCCTACAATGAGCAGTTCTTC
CASSPDPQSSYNEQFF
>many|TRBV10-3|TRBJ2-2|.
TGTGCCATCAGTTCGGTAACCGGGGAGCTGTTTTTT
CAISSVTGELFF
>.|TRBV12-3/TRBV12-4|TRBJ2-7|.
TGTGCCAGCAGCCCAGTCCGGGGCGAGCAGTACTTC
CASSPVRGEQYF
>few|TRBV12-3/TRBV12-4|TRBJ2-1|.
TGTGCCAGCACCATATGGGGGGGCCGGGGCTTCGATGAGCAGTTCTTC
CASTIWGGRGFDEQFF
>.|TRBV7-9|TRBJ1-5|.
TGTGCCAGCAGCTTAGGAGCAGCATACAATCAGCCCCAGCATTTT
CASSLGAAYNQPQHF
>.|TRBV5-1|TRBJ1-1|.
TGCGCCAGCAAACAGGGAAGAACCCCAAACACTGAAGCTTTCTTT
CASKQGRTPNTEAFF
>few|TRBV2|TRBJ1-1|.
TGTGCCAGCACCCTGGAGGGGAACACTGAAGCTTTCTTT
CASTLEGNTEAFF
>.|TRBV12-3/TRBV12-4|TRBJ2-7|TRBD2
TGTGCCAGCAGTTTCGGGAGGGCCGGCTACGAGCAGTACTTC
CASSFGRAGYEQYF
>few|TRBV28|TRBJ2-5|TRBD1
TGTGCCACCAGGGGGCTCGAGACCCAGTACTTC
CATRGLETQYF
>few|TRBV12-3/TRBV12-4|TRBJ2-1|.
TGTGCCAGCAGTTTCCAGGGGCTGTACAATGAGCAGTTCTTC
CASSFQGLYNEQFF
>many|TRBV12-3/TRBV12-4|TRBJ2-5|TRBD1
TGTGCCAGCACCTACGGGAACAGGGGAGAGACCCAGTACTTC
CASTYGNRGETQYF
>many|TRBV29-1|TRBJ2-7|TRBD1
TGCAGCGTTGCCGGGACAGGAAGCTACGAGCAGTACTTC
CSVAGTGSYEQYF
>.|TRBV5-1|TRBJ2-7|TRBD2
TGCGCCAGCAGGACTGACGAGCGGGAGACCTACGAGCAGTACTTC
CASRTDERETYEQYF
>few|TRBV5-1|TRBJ1-2|TRBD1
TGCGCCAGCAGCTTTGACAGGGGAAACTATGGCTACACCTTC
CASSFDRGNYGYTF
>few|TRBV21-1|TRBJ1-5|.
TGTGCCAGATGGGGGGAATCAAATCAGCCCCAGCATTTT
CARWGESNQPQHF
>few|TRBV5-1|TRBJ2-2|.
TGCGCCAGCAGCGGGGCGGGAACGAACACCGGGGAGCTGTTTTTT
CASSGAGTNTGELFF
>few|TRBV14|TRBJ2-3|.
TGTGCCAGCAGCCAACCCGGTGGGGGTCGTAGGGCAGATACGCAGTATTTT
CASSQPGGGRRADTQYF
>few|TRBV27|TRBJ1-2|.
TGTGCCAGCAGTTTATCCAGTGTGAGGCCCTATGGCTACACCTTC
CASSLSSVRPYGYTF
>.|TRBV9|TRBJ2-7|.
TGTGCCAGCAGCCCGTCCGGGAGAAACTCCTACGAGCAGTACTTC
CASSPSGRNSYEQYF
>few|TRBV10-2|TRBJ2-2|.
TGCGCCAGCAGTGAATGGCATTCTGGGGGCGGGGAGCTGTTTTTT
CASSEWHSGGGELFF
>.|TRBV4-1|TRBJ2-5|.
TGCGCCAGCAGCCAAGATTGGTTTCAAGAGACCCAGTACTTC
CASSQDWFQETQYF
>.|TRBV5-6|TRBJ1-2|TRBD1
TGTGCCAGCAGCTTGGTGGGGACAGGGGGCTCTGGCTACACCTTC
CASSLVGTGGSGYTF
>.|TRBV30|TRBJ1-1|.
TGTGCCTGGAGCCCCTCGGATAATGCTGGCACTGAAGCTTTCTTT
CAWSPSDNAGTEAFF
>few|TRBV7-9|TRBJ2-3|TRBD2
TGTGCCAGCAGCTCGGGACTAGCGGGCAGTTCAGATACGCAGTATTTT
CASSSGLAGSSDTQYF
>.|TRBV18|TRBJ2-7|.
TGTGCCAGCTCACCTGGGTCGGGTTGGCGGGGAACCTCCTACGAGCAGTACTTC
CASSPGSGWRGTSYEQYF
>few|TRBV9|TRBJ2-2|TRBD1
TGTGCCAGCAGCATATCCGGGACAGGGGCTATTAGCACCGGGGAGCTGTTTTTT
CASSISGTGAISTGELFF
>many|TRBV5-1|TRBJ1-2|.
TGCGCCAGCAGCTGGGCACCCGAGGCCTATGGCTACACCTTC
CASSWAPEAYGYTF
>many|TRBV27|TRBJ2-3|TRBD2
TGTGCCAGCAGTTTAGTACTAGCGTTGAGCACAGATACGCAGTATTTT
CASSLVLALSTDTQYF
>few|TRBV6-1|TRBJ1-2|.
TGTGCCAGCAGTGAATCGCGGGACGGTCGGAATGGCTACACCTTC
CASSESRDGRNGYTF
>.|TRBV29-1|TRBJ2-1|.
TGCAGCGTTGAAGATCGGGGGTTTGAGCAGTTCTTC
CSVEDRGFEQFF
>many|TRBV4-3|TRBJ2-1|.
TGCGCCAGCAGCCTGGGGTCCACCTACAATGAGCAGTTCTTC
CASSLGSTYNEQFF
>few|TRBV9|TRBJ2-1|.
TGTGCCAGCAGCGTAAAGGCAGGGGCAACTATTTACAATGAGCAGTTCTTC
CASSVKAGATIYNEQFF
>many|TRBV28|TRBJ2-6|.
TGTGCCAGCAGCCCCCAAGGGAACTCTGGGGCCAACGTCCTGACTTTC
CASSPQGNSGANVLTF
>few|TRBV29-1|TRBJ2-7|TRBD2
TGCAGCGTTGTTTGGGGGCAGGGACTAGCGGGAGATCTCCCTTACGAGCAGTACTTC
CSVVWGQGLAGDLPYEQYF
>.|TRBV27|TRBJ2-1|.
TGTGCCAGCAGTTATGGGCCTTCACCCAATGAGCAGTTCTTC
CASSYGPSPNEQFF
>many|TRBV7-3|TRBJ2-7|.
TGTGCCAGCAGCTTAACGGGCAGCTCCTACGAGCAGTACTTC
CASSLTGSSYEQYF